This T cell receptor beta chain was documented in a study of control samples from healthy donors and cancer patients. Germline V CDR1 and CDR2: SGHTA, FQGNSA. The CDR3 totals 15 residues. V dropped 3 bases and J dropped 6 bases, with 15 bases sitting between them. The protocol was immunoSEQ multiplex PCR, while the TCRdb copy is restricted to in-frame clones and leaves out a portion. The table has fewer than 65,000 clones, about 80% seen once. Sequencing used blood. The sequence derives from a man in his 70s in good health. The rearrangement uses TRBV7-2 and TRBJ1-5, with D tentatively TRBD1 (6 bases). CDR3 protein: CASSFRRGAGQPQHF. The CDR3 DNA follows: TGTGCCAGCAGCTTCCGACGGGGGGCGGGTCAGCCCCAGCATTTT. Variable domain in full (rest from reference TRBV7-2 and TRBJ1-5): GAGVSQSPSNKVTEKGKDVELRCDPISGHTALYWYRQSLGQGLEFLIYFQGNSAPDKSGLPSDRFSAERTGGSVSTLTIQRTQQEDSAVYLCASSFRRGAGQPQHFGDGTRLSIL.